These 30 T cell receptor beta chains came from one sample sequenced in a study of blood T cell repertoires in COVID-19. Clones were read by immunoSEQ multiplex PCR, and TCRdb kept only the in-frame ones, dropping some. The sample records roughly 300,000 clones, approximately 90% being singletons. Specimen: PBMCs or T cells enriched from blood (not recorded which). These receptors were obtained from a woman in her thirties who had recovered from COVID-19.

This clone was detected a few times. The chain carries TRBV4-2 and TRBJ2-2; 10 positions match TRBD2. Germline CDR1 is LGHNA and CDR2 is YNFKEQ. Trimming at V came to 0 bases and at J to 6 bases, leaving 7 bases not matched to a gene. This CDR3 spans 17 amino acids. CDR3 region: CASSQDAAGGRAGELFF. CDR3 nucleotides: TGTGCCAGCAGCCAAGACGCAGCGGGAGGGCGGGCCGGGGAGCTGTTTTTT.

The CDR3 reads CAWRLFTGELFF. In nucleotides, the CDR3 is TGTGCCTGGAGACTGTTCACCGGGGAGCTGTTTTTT. This chain uses TRBV30 with TRBJ2-2; D remains unclear. The V end lost 3 bases, the J end lost 4 bases, and 6 bases lay between the germline ends. CDR1 is GTSNPN and CDR2 is SVGIG in the germline V gene (reference sequence). CDR3 size: 12 residues. Full variable domain (remainder filled in from reference TRBV30 and TRBJ2-2): SQTIHQWPATLVQPVGSPLSLECTVEGTSNPNLYWYRQAAGRGLQLLFYSVGIGQISSEVPQNLSASRPQDRQFILSSKKLLLSDSGFYLCAWRLFTGELFFGEGSRLTVL.

The chain links TRBV10-3 to TRBJ2-1; the match to TRBD2 covers 11 bases. Germline V gene lookup returns CDR1 ENHRY and CDR2 SYGVKD. The CDR3 extends over 16 amino acids. Unmatched junction bases numbered 6, after V lost 6 bases and J lost 2 bases. Here the CDR3 reads CAIRSSGRSTYNEQFF. The DNA for the CDR3 is TGTGCCATCAGGTCTAGCGGGAGGAGTACCTACAATGAGCAGTTCTTC.

The chain links TRBV28 to TRBJ1-2; 11 bases align to TRBD1. The V and J ends lost 10 bases and 8 bases, in that order; junction bases with no gene match: 9. CDR1 is MDHEN and CDR2 is SYDVKM in the germline V gene. The CDR3 runs 13 residues. The CDR3 sequence: CATLDRGPWGYTF. Here the CDR3 DNA reads TGTGCCACCCTGGACAGGGGGCCCTGGGGCTACACCTTC.

V is TRBV19 and J is TRBJ1-2, with TRBD1 identical over 9 bases. The CDR3 is 13 amino acids. Trimming at V came to 6 bases and at J to 6 bases, leaving 5 bases not matched to a gene. The V gene's germline CDR1 is LNHDA and CDR2 SQIVND (reference sequence). CDR3 nucleotide sequence: TGTGCCAGTAGCCGGGGACAGGGCCATGGCTACACCTTC. This sequence encodes CASSRGQGHGYTF.

This rearrangement joins TRBV9 to TRBJ2-2; 13 positions agree with TRBD2. Germline assignment: CDR1 SGDLS and CDR2 YYNGEE. J was trimmed by 5 bases and V by 3 bases; bases with no gene match: 7. This CDR3 region has 17 residues. The CDR3, as DNA: TGTGCCAGCAGCGCAACTTGGACTAGCGGGAGTACCGGGGAGCTGTTTTTT. It yields the protein CASSATWTSGSTGELFF.

V usage is TRBV20-1 and J usage is TRBJ2-3; tentatively, D is TRBD1 (5 bases). The CDR3 spans 16 residues. Trimming cost V 3 bases and J 2 bases, with 18 bases left between them. The germline CDR1 and CDR2 sequences are DFQATT and SNEGSKA (reference sequence). CDR3: CSASEPEQGVTDTQYF. In DNA form, the CDR3 reads TGCAGTGCTAGTGAACCGGAGCAGGGCGTCACAGATACGCAGTATTTT.

The rearrangement uses TRBV25-1 and TRBJ2-1; 8 bases line up with TRBD2. This CDR3 has 18 amino acids. The germline V gene encodes CDR1 MGHDK and CDR2 SYGVNS. The trim removed 2 bases at V and 1 base at J, leaving 10 bases unmatched. CDR3 bases: TGTGCCAGCAGTGAACCCCGGGGTAGCGGGATTTCCTACAATGAGCAGTTCTTC. Protein sequence: CASSEPRGSGISYNEQFF. Full variable domain (missing parts from reference TRBV25-1 and TRBJ2-1): EADIYQTPRYLVIGTGKKITLECSQTMGHDKMYWYQQDPGMELHLIHYSYGVNSTEKGDLSSESTVSRIRTEHFPLTLESARPSHTSQYLCASSEPRGSGISYNEQFFGPGTRLTVL.

The rearrangement uses TRBV9 and TRBJ2-3, with 7 bases that match TRBD1. Germline V CDR1 and CDR2: SGDLS, YYNGEE. V lost 0 bases, J lost 2 bases, and 9 bases stayed unmatched. CDR3 length: 17 amino acids. The CDR3 coding sequence is TGTGCCAGCAGCGTAGCCCCCCTGGGACAGCACACAGATACGCAGTATTTT. This sequence encodes CASSVAPLGQHTDTQYF. The full variable domain, completed using reference TRBV9 and TRBJ2-3, is DSGVTQTPKHLITATGQRVTLRCSPRSGDLSVYWYQQSLDQGLQFLIQYYNGEERAKGNILERFSAQQFPDLHSELNLSSLELGDSALYFCASSVAPLGQHTDTQYFGPGTRLTVL.

This chain uses TRBV7-2 with TRBJ1-6, with D possibly being TRBD1 (5 bases). CDR3 length: 15 amino acids. From germline, CDR1 is SGHTA and CDR2 FQGNSA. The V end lost 5 bases, the J end lost 7 bases, and 15 bases lay between the germline ends. The CDR3 region is CASSPPTARNSPLHF. The CDR3 bases are TGTGCCAGCAGCCCCCCGACAGCTCGGAATTCACCCCTCCACTTT.

V and J are TRBV5-1 and TRBJ2-3; D is undetermined. Germline-derived CDR1 and CDR2 are SGHRS and YFSETQ. V was shortened by 7 bases and J by 2 bases, with 8 bases between the two germline ends. The CDR3 length is 12 residues. CDR3 in amino acids: CASRRFTDTQYF. Here the CDR3 DNA reads TGCGCCAGCCGCAGATTCACAGATACGCAGTATTTT. Full variable domain (missing parts from reference TRBV5-1 and TRBJ2-3): KAGVTQTPRYLIKTRGQQVTLSCSPISGHRSVSWYQQTPGQGLQFLFEYFSETQRNKGNFPGRFSGRQFSNSRSEMNVSTLELGDSALYLCASRRFTDTQYFGPGTRLTVL.

The table lists this clone with a few counts. This chain connects TRBV11-2 to TRBJ2-4; TRBD1 matches at 10 bases. CDR3 length: 17 amino acids. V shed 5 bases, J shed 2 bases, and the junction held 9 bases outside the gene matches. Germline values: CDR1 SGHAT, CDR2 FQNNGV. The CDR3 DNA sequence: TGTGCCAGCAGCCTGGGACAGGGGAGGGAACCCAAAAACATTCAGTACTTC. It is translated as CASSLGQGREPKNIQYF.

The J gene is TRBJ1-1, the V gene TRBV30; 8 bases map to TRBD1. CDR3 size: 14 residues. Germline CDR1 and CDR2: GTSNPN and SVGIG (reference sequence). V gave up 2 bases and J gave up 6 bases; unmatched junction bases: 8. The CDR3, as DNA: TGTGCCTGGAGTATAGGGACAGGAGGCTCTGAAGCTTTCTTT. This encodes CAWSIGTGGSEAFF.

This chain joins TRBV3-1 (or the pseudogene TRBV3-2) and TRBJ1-1; D is ambiguous. The CDR3 covers 17 residues. The germline CDR1 and CDR2 sequences are LGHDT and YNNKEL (reference sequence). V was shortened by 1 base and J by 1 base, with 16 bases between the two germline ends. This chain's CDR3 is CASSQGRVPFSNTEAFF. The CDR3 DNA reads TGTGCCAGCAGCCAAGGCCGAGTTCCATTCTCGAACACTGAAGCTTTCTTT.

V gene TRBV4-2 combines with J gene TRBJ1-2; a possible D gene is TRBD1 (5 bases). This CDR3 is built from 16 residues. V shed 2 bases and J shed 8 bases, with 21 bases lying between them. Germline values: CDR1 LGHNA, CDR2 YNFKEQ. CDR3 sequence: CASSQNRDSLVRGYTF. The CDR3 nucleotides are TGTGCCAGCAGCCAAAACCGGGACTCCCTAGTCCGAGGCTACACCTTC.

The genes are TRBV27 and TRBJ2-7, with D possibly being TRBD2 (6 bases). Germline V CDR1 and CDR2: MNHEY, SMNVEV (reference sequence). CDR3 length: 14 amino acids. V lost 5 bases and J 1 base, leaving 12 bases between the germline ends. DNA for the CDR3: TGTGCCAGCAGTCGGTTGGGGGGATCCTACGAGCAGTACTTC. Translated, it gives CASSRLGGSYEQYF.

This clone appeared once. This chain uses TRBV7-2 with TRBJ2-1; 9 bases align to TRBD2. This CDR3 is built from 16 residues. Trimming cost V 5 bases and J 3 bases; bases outside gene matches: 8. The germline V gene encodes CDR1 SGHTA and CDR2 FQGNSA. CDR3 DNA sequence: TGTGCCAGCAGCACCCTTAGCGGGAGCTTCTACAATGAGCAGTTCTTC. Encoded protein: CASSTLSGSFYNEQFF.

The chain carries TRBV28 and TRBJ1-2; no definite D call. Looked up from germline, CDR1 is MDHEN and CDR2 is SYDVKM. The CDR3 is made up of 12 amino acids. The CDR3 is CAALGATYGYTF. DNA of the CDR3: TGTGCAGCCCTGGGAGCTACCTATGGCTACACCTTC.

The chain joins TRBV5-8 to TRBJ1-6; 7 bases are a match to TRBD1. The junction had 10 bases not matched to a gene; V was cut back by 2 bases and J by 8 bases. The CDR3 length is 16 residues. Germline V CDR1 and CDR2: SGHTS, YDEGEE. In DNA, the CDR3 is TGTGCCAGCAGCTTCCGGGACAGCCCGGGCCATTCACCCCTCCACTTT. It is translated as CASSFRDSPGHSPLHF.

V gene TRBV7-2 combines with J gene TRBJ1-2, with TRBD1 identical over 7 bases. CDR1 and CDR2 (germline): SGHTA, FQGNSA. The CDR3 is made up of 15 amino acids. With V trimmed by 1 base and J by 0 bases, 2 bases remained unmatched. The CDR3 region has the DNA TGTGCCAGCAGCTTAGGGGACAGAACTAACTATGGCTACACCTTC. It codes for CASSLGDRTNYGYTF.

The V gene is TRBV4-2, the J gene TRBJ2-1, with 8 nucleotides matching TRBD1. The V gene end was trimmed by 0 bases and the J gene end by 0 bases; junction bases not matched to a gene: 10. Germline-derived CDR1 and CDR2 are LGHNA and YNFKEQ. This CDR3 contains 19 residues. The chain's CDR3 is CASSQENPRTGPSYNEQFF. The DNA for the CDR3 is TGTGCCAGCAGCCAAGAGAACCCCAGGACAGGGCCCTCCTACAATGAGCAGTTCTTC.

The DNA of the CDR3 is TGTGCCAGCAGCCAAGATTGGTCAGGGGGCGGCACAGATACGCAGTATTTT. It translates to CASSQDWSGGGTDTQYF. V and J are TRBV3-1 (or the pseudogene TRBV3-2) and TRBJ2-3, with 8 bases lining up with TRBD1. CDR1 is LGHDT, CDR2 YNNKEL, per germline (reference sequence). The CDR3 is 17 residues long. Germline trimming cut 0 bases from V and 1 base from J; bases unmatched to any gene: 6.

The DNA for the CDR3 is TGCGCCAGCAGCCAAATAGGGGTGTACAATGAGCAGTTCTTC. Protein sequence: CASSQIGVYNEQFF. The chain links TRBV4-1 to TRBJ2-1; a weak D match, TRBD1 (5 bases). This CDR3 is built from 14 residues. Between the trimmed V and J ends, which lost 2 bases and 4 bases, there was a span of 9 bases. Germline values: CDR1 MGHRA, CDR2 YSYEKL.

The chain has TRBV3-1 (or the pseudogene TRBV3-2) and TRBJ1-2, with TRBD1 matching over 9 bases. The CDR3 spans 14 residues. With V trimmed by 3 bases and J by 9 bases, 8 bases remained unmatched. CDR1 is LGHDT, CDR2 YNNKEL, per germline (reference sequence). This chain's CDR3 is CASSHPGQGFSYTF. The CDR3 DNA sequence: TGTGCCAGCAGCCATCCGGGACAGGGATTTAGCTACACCTTC.

V is TRBV27 and J is TRBJ2-2; D unresolved. The CDR3 is made up of 16 amino acids. Trimming removed 0 bases from V and 4 bases from J, with 12 bases in between. Germline CDR1 and CDR2: MNHEY and SMNVEV (reference sequence). CDR3 sequence: CASSLSIAVSTGELFF. CDR3 DNA sequence: TGTGCCAGCAGTTTATCGATAGCAGTAAGCACCGGGGAGCTGTTTTTT.

The rearrangement uses TRBV3-1 (or the pseudogene TRBV3-2) and TRBJ2-3, with 10 bases aligning to TRBD2. Germline lookup yields CDR1 LGHDT and CDR2 YNNKEL (reference sequence). V trimming: 3 bases; J trimming: 8 bases; junction bases outside the gene matches: 8. The CDR3 loop spans 15 amino acids. The CDR3 loop reads CASSQPGLAPRTQYF. CDR3 sequence (DNA): TGTGCCAGCAGCCAGCCGGGACTAGCGCCGCGTACGCAGTATTTT.

The chain joins TRBV7-9 to TRBJ1-3; D gene ambiguous. CDR1 is SEHNR, CDR2 FQNEAQ, per germline (reference sequence). The CDR3 has 12 amino acids. Between the trimmed V and J ends, which lost 1 base and 16 bases, there was a span of 14 bases. CDR3 residues: CASSLDGGVGYF. The CDR3 DNA follows: TGTGCCAGCAGCTTAGACGGAGGAGTAGGGTATTTT. Using reference TRBV7-9 and TRBJ1-3 for the parts outside the CDR3, the full variable domain is DTGVSQNPRHKITKRGQNVTFRCDPISEHNRLYWYRQTLGQGPEFLTYFQNEAQLEKSRLLSDRFSAERPKGSFSTLEIQRTEQGDSAMYLCASSLDGGVGYFGEGSWLTVV.

The rearrangement uses TRBV19 and TRBJ2-1; possible D gene TRBD2, 6 bases. The CDR3 contains 14 residues. Trimming took off 6 bases at V and 1 base at J, with 10 bases between the two ends. CDR1 is LNHDA, CDR2 SQIVND, per germline (reference sequence). This chain's CDR3 is CASSLADSYNEQFF. In nucleotides, the CDR3 is TGTGCCAGTAGCTTAGCGGATTCCTACAATGAGCAGTTCTTC.

This clone was picked up one time. This chain joins TRBV19 and TRBJ2-7; the match to TRBD2 covers 10 bases. Germline V gene lookup returns CDR1 LNHDA and CDR2 SQIVND (reference sequence). J gave up 2 bases and V 6 bases, and 4 bases lay outside the gene matches. This CDR3 has 14 residues. CDR3 sequence (DNA): TGTGCCAGTAGCCCACTAGCGGGAACCTACGAGCAGTACTTC. It specifies CASSPLAGTYEQYF. The variable domain in full, with the rest retrieved from reference TRBV19 and TRBJ2-7, is DGGITQSPKYLFRKEGQNVTLSCEQNLNHDAMYWYRQDPGQGLRLIYYSQIVNDFQKGDIAEGYSVSREKKESFPLTVTSAQKNPTAFYLCASSPLAGTYEQYFGPGTRLTVT.

The gene calls are TRBV7-3 and TRBJ2-3; 7 bases line up with TRBD2. V was clipped by 3 bases and J by 1 base; unmatched bases: 1. The CDR3 has 14 amino acids. Germline loops: CDR1 SGHTA, CDR2 FQGTGA. The CDR3 protein is CASSFAGGTDTQYF. The CDR3 DNA reads as TGTGCCAGCAGCTTCGCGGGGGGCACAGATACGCAGTATTTT.